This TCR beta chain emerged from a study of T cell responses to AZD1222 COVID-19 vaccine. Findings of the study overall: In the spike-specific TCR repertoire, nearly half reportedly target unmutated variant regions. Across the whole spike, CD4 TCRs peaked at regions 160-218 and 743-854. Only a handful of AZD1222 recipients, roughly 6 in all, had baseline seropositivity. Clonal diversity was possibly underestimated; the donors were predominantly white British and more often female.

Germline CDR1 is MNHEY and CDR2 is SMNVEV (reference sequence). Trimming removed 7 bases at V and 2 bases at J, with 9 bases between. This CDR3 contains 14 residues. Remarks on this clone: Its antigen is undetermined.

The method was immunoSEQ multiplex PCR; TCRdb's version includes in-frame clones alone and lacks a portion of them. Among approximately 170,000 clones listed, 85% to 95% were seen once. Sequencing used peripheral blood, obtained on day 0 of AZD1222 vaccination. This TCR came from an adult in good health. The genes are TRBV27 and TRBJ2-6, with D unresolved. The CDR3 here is CASTDGTGANVLTF. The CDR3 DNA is TGTGCCAGCACCGACGGAACTGGGGCCAACGTCCTGACTTTC.